The entry below describes one T cell receptor beta chain. Its antigen is currently unknown. This sample stems from a study of T-cell reconstitution after alpha-beta-depleted transplantation in children. Study-wide findings and caveats: The authors attributed T-cell counts and diversity one year after transplant mostly to newly produced T cells. Some patients' high day-60 TCRbeta diversity was traced to surviving recipient T cells and thymic progenitors. About two months after transplant, alpha-beta T cells reportedly came from several hundred expanded graft clones.

Construction of the TCRbeta library involved unique molecular identifiers. MiXCR was run by TCRdb on the PCR reads, yielding one entry per CDR3 protein. Counted here are around 960,000 distinct CDR3 sequences, about 29% occurring once; the ten biggest clones make up over 25%. Germline lookup yields CDR1 SGHTA and CDR2 FQGNSA. This CDR3 contains 16 residues. Trimming at V came to 0 bases and at J to 16 bases, leaving 16 bases not matched to a gene. J is TRBJ1-3 and V is TRBV7-2, with 9 positions matching TRBD1. This TCR was sampled from a boy under two years old who had a stem cell transplant for SCID, so the T cells may come from the graft donor. Sequencing used PBMCs, mostly from graft donor cells, obtained 360 days after TCRalphabeta/CD19-depleted stem cell transplant. For the CDR3, the DNA is TGTGCCAGCAGCTTAGCGGTGGACAGGGGAATCCGATTACCTTATTTT. Translation gives CASSLAVDRGIRLPYF.